Listed below are T cell receptor beta chains from one sample, sequenced in a study of OX40 agonist ivuxolimab in advanced cancers. Sequencing used immunoSEQ multiplex PCR; TCRdb keeps in-frame clones, though not all of them. The sample lists 100,000 to 120,000 clones; about nine tenths were seen once. Sequenced material: CD4+ or CD8+ T cells sorted from blood, taken in a trial of the OX40 agonist ivuxolimab. The receptors were gathered from an adult with an advanced solid tumor such as melanoma, head and neck, liver or kidney cancer. CDR3s include the opening cysteine and the closing phenylalanine or tryptophan. A D gene is named only where the DNA matches it firmly. Clone size is shown for a subset of rows, as once, few, many or a class of expanded clone.

abundance: once
j_gene: TRBJ2-1
d_gene: .
v_gene: TRBV5-1
CDR3nt: TGCGCCAGCAGCTTTCCCGACAGCAATGAGCAGTTCTTC
CDR3aa: CASSFPDSNEQFF

abundance: .
j_gene: TRBJ2-2
d_gene: .
v_gene: TRBV6-1
CDR3nt: TGTGCCAGCAGTGAAGGAGCGGGACAGAACACCGGGGAGCTGTTTTTT
CDR3aa: CASSEGAGQNTGELFF

abundance: .
j_gene: TRBJ1-2
d_gene: TRBD1
v_gene: TRBV7-2
CDR3nt: TGTGCCAGCAGCTTAATGGGACAGGGGGATGGCTACACCTTC
CDR3aa: CASSLMGQGDGYTF

abundance: .
j_gene: TRBJ1-5
d_gene: .
v_gene: TRBV21-1
CDR3nt: TGTGCCAGCAGCAAACGTCACGGGGCAGGCAATCAGCCCCAGCATTTT
CDR3aa: CASSKRHGAGNQPQHF

abundance: .
j_gene: TRBJ2-6
d_gene: TRBD1
v_gene: TRBV9
CDR3nt: TGTGCCAGCAGCCCGCGACAGGGCCCCTTCGGCTCTGGGGCCAACGTCCTGACTTTC
CDR3aa: CASSPRQGPFGSGANVLTF

abundance: .
j_gene: TRBJ1-5
d_gene: .
v_gene: TRBV20-1
CDR3nt: TGCAGTGCATCAGGGGATCAGCCCCAGCATTTT
CDR3aa: CSASGDQPQHF

abundance: .
j_gene: TRBJ2-5
d_gene: TRBD2
v_gene: TRBV5-4
CDR3nt: TGTGCCAGCAGCTCCCCAACCGGGACTAGCGGCCAAGAGACCCAGTACTTC
CDR3aa: CASSSPTGTSGQETQYF

abundance: once
j_gene: TRBJ2-2
d_gene: TRBD2
v_gene: TRBV7-9
CDR3nt: TGTGCCAGCAGCAACTTGGTCCTAGCGGGCGCCGGGGAGCTGTTTTTT
CDR3aa: CASSNLVLAGAGELFF

abundance: .
j_gene: TRBJ1-1
d_gene: TRBD1
v_gene: TRBV28
CDR3nt: TGTGCCAGCAGTTCGGGACAGCTTACTGAAGCTTTCTTT
CDR3aa: CASSSGQLTEAFF

abundance: .
j_gene: TRBJ2-3
d_gene: .
v_gene: TRBV4-1
CDR3nt: TGCGCCAGCAGCCAAGAGGCGTCGGTAGTACCAGATACGCAGTATTTT
CDR3aa: CASSQEASVVPDTQYF

abundance: .
j_gene: TRBJ1-1
d_gene: .
v_gene: TRBV6-5
CDR3nt: TGTGCCAGCAGAATGACGGAGAACACTGAAGCTTTCTTT
CDR3aa: CASRMTENTEAFF

abundance: once
j_gene: TRBJ1-2
d_gene: TRBD1
v_gene: TRBV7-9
CDR3nt: TGTGCCAGCAGCTTTACAGGGGTAGAGGGTGGCTACACCTTC
CDR3aa: CASSFTGVEGGYTF

abundance: .
j_gene: TRBJ2-5
d_gene: TRBD2
v_gene: TRBV6-5
CDR3nt: TGTGCCAGCAGGTCTAGCGGGGGCGTACAAGAGACCCAGTACTTC
CDR3aa: CASRSSGGVQETQYF

abundance: .
j_gene: TRBJ2-2
d_gene: .
v_gene: TRBV28
CDR3nt: TGTGCCAGCATCAATAGGGAGGCCGGGGAGCTGTTTTTT
CDR3aa: CASINREAGELFF

abundance: .
j_gene: TRBJ2-3
d_gene: TRBD2
v_gene: TRBV6-6
CDR3nt: TGTGCCAGCAGTAGTAGCGGGGGCACAGATACGCAGTATTTT
CDR3aa: CASSSSGGTDTQYF

abundance: once
j_gene: TRBJ2-7
d_gene: .
v_gene: TRBV19
CDR3nt: TGTGCCAGTAGTCCTCGGACGCAAACCTACGAGCAGTACTTC
CDR3aa: CASSPRTQTYEQYF

abundance: .
j_gene: TRBJ2-1
d_gene: .
v_gene: TRBV21-1
CDR3nt: TGTGCCAGCAGCAGGAGGACAGGTGGAAGCTCCTACAATGAGCAGTTCTTC
CDR3aa: CASSRRTGGSSYNEQFF

abundance: once
j_gene: TRBJ1-6
d_gene: .
v_gene: TRBV19
CDR3nt: TGTGCCAGTAGTAGACAAGGGTCACCCCTCCACTTT
CDR3aa: CASSRQGSPLHF

abundance: .
j_gene: TRBJ1-1
d_gene: .
v_gene: TRBV7-3
CDR3nt: TGTGCCAGCAGCTTATTTGGGAGGCCAATGAACACTGAAGCTTTCTTT
CDR3aa: CASSLFGRPMNTEAFF

abundance: .
j_gene: TRBJ2-4
d_gene: TRBD2
v_gene: TRBV7-2
CDR3nt: TGTGCCAGCAGCCTAGCGGGGAAAGGTAACATTCAGTACTTC
CDR3aa: CASSLAGKGNIQYF

abundance: .
j_gene: TRBJ2-7
d_gene: .
v_gene: TRBV19
CDR3nt: TGTGCCAGTAGTATCGGGGCCAGGAGGTCCTACGAGCAGTACTTC
CDR3aa: CASSIGARRSYEQYF

abundance: .
j_gene: TRBJ2-5
d_gene: .
v_gene: TRBV19
CDR3nt: TGTGCCAGTAGTATAGATCGAGAGACCCAGTACTTC
CDR3aa: CASSIDRETQYF

abundance: .
j_gene: TRBJ2-7
d_gene: .
v_gene: TRBV7-2
CDR3nt: TGTGCCAGCAGCTTGATCGTCTCCTACGAGCAGTACTTC
CDR3aa: CASSLIVSYEQYF

abundance: .
j_gene: TRBJ1-6
d_gene: .
v_gene: TRBV19
CDR3nt: TGTGCCAGTAGTACCGGGAAAGGGGCCATCGCTTCACCCCTCCACTTT
CDR3aa: CASSTGKGAIASPLHF

abundance: .
j_gene: TRBJ1-6
d_gene: .
v_gene: TRBV27
CDR3nt: TGTGCCAGCAGTAGTTTTGGGGTCTCTCCATCCTATAATTCACCCCTCCACTTT
CDR3aa: CASSSFGVSPSYNSPLHF

abundance: .
j_gene: TRBJ2-2
d_gene: .
v_gene: TRBV30
CDR3nt: TGTGCCTGGAAGTCTACACCGAACACCGGGGAGCTGTTTTTT
CDR3aa: CAWKSTPNTGELFF

abundance: .
j_gene: TRBJ2-1
d_gene: TRBD1
v_gene: TRBV7-9
CDR3nt: TGTGCCAGCAGCGGACAGGGGGCACGCAATGAGCAGTTCTTC
CDR3aa: CASSGQGARNEQFF

abundance: .
j_gene: TRBJ2-7
d_gene: .
v_gene: TRBV28
CDR3nt: TGTGCCAGCAGTTTAACTGGACGAAGCTCCTACGAGCAGTACTTC
CDR3aa: CASSLTGRSSYEQYF

abundance: .
j_gene: TRBJ1-5
d_gene: .
v_gene: TRBV5-5
CDR3nt: TGTGCCAGCAGCTTGTGGAATAGCAATCAGCCCCAGCATTTT
CDR3aa: CASSLWNSNQPQHF